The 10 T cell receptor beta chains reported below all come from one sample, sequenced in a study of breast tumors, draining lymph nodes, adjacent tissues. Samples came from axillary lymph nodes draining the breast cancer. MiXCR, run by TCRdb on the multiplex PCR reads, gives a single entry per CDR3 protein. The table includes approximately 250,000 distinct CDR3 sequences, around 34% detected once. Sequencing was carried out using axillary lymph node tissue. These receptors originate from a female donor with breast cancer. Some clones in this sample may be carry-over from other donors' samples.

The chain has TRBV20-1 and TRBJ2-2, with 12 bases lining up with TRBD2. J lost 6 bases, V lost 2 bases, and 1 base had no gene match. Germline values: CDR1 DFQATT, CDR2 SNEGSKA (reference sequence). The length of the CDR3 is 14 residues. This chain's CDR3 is CSARLAGGSGELFF. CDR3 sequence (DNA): TGCAGTGCTAGACTAGCGGGGGGGTCCGGGGAGCTGTTTTTT.

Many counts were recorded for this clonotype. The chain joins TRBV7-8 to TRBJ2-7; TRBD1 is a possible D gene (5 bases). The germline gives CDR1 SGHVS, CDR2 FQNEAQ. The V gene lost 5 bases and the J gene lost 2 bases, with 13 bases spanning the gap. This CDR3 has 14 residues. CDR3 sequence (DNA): TGTGCCAGCAGCCCTTCTGGACATACCTACGAGCAGTACTTC. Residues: CASSPSGHTYEQYF.

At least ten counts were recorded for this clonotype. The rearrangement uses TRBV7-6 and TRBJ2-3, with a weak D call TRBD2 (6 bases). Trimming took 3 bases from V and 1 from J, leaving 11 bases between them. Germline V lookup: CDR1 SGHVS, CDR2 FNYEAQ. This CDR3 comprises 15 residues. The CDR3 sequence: CASSFQGGGTDTQYF. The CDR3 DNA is TGTGCCAGCAGCTTCCAGGGCGGGGGCACAGATACGCAGTATTTT.

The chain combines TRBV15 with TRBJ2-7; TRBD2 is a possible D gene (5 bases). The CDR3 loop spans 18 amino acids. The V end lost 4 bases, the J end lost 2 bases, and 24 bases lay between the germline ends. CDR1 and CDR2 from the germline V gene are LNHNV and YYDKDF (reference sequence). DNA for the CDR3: TGTGCCACCAGCAACCCCCGGATGACTTTCGGGATTCCCTACGAGCAGTACTTC. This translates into CATSNPRMTFGIPYEQYF. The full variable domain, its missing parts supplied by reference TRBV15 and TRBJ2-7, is DAMVIQNPRYQVTQFGKPVTLSCSQTLNHNVMYWYQQKSSQAPKLLFHYYDKDFNNEADTPDNFQSRRPNTSFCFLDIRSPGLGDTAMYLCATSNPRMTFGIPYEQYFGPGTRLTVT.

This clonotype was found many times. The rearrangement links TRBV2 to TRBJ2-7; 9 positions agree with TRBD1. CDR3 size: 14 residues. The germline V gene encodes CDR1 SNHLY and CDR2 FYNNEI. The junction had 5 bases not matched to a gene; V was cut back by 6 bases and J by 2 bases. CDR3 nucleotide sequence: TGTGCCAGCAGGGGAGACAGGGGGGCCTACGAGCAGTACTTC. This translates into CASRGDRGAYEQYF. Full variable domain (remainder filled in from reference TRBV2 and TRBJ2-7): EPEVTQTPSHQVTQMGQEVILRCVPISNHLYFYWYRQILGQKVEFLVSFYNNEISEKSEIFDDQFSVERPDGSNFTLKIRSTKLEDSAMYFCASRGDRGAYEQYFGPGTRLTVT.

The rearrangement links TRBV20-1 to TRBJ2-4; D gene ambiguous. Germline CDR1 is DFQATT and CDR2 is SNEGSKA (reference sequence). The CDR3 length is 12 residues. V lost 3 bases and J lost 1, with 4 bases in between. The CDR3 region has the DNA TGCAGTGCTAGCGGGGCCAAAAACATTCAGTACTTC. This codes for CSASGAKNIQYF.

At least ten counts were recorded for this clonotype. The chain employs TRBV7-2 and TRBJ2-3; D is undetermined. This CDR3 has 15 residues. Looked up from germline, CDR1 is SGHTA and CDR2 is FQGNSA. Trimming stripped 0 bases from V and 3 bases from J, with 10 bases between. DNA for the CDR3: TGTGCCAGCAGCTTAGCGGGGTTGGCAACAGATACGCAGTATTTT. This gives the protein CASSLAGLATDTQYF.

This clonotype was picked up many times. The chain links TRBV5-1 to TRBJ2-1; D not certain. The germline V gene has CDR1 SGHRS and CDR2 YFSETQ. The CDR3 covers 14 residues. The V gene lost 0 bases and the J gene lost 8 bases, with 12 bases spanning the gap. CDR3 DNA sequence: TGCGCCAGCAGCTTGGGTCACTCCGGCGATGAGCAGTTCTTC. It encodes CASSLGHSGDEQFF.

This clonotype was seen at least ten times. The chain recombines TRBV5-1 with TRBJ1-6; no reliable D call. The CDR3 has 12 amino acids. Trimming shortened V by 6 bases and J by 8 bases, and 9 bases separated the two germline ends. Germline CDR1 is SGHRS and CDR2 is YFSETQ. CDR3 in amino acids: CASTEGDSPLHF. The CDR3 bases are TGCGCCAGCACGGAGGGTGATTCACCCCTCCACTTT.

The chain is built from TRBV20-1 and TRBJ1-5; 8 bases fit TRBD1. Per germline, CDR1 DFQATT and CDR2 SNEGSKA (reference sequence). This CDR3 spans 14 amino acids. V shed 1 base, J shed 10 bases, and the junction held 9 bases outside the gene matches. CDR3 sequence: CSARVPGGNPPQHF. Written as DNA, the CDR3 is TGCAGTGCTAGAGTCCCAGGGGGCAATCCCCCCCAGCATTTT.